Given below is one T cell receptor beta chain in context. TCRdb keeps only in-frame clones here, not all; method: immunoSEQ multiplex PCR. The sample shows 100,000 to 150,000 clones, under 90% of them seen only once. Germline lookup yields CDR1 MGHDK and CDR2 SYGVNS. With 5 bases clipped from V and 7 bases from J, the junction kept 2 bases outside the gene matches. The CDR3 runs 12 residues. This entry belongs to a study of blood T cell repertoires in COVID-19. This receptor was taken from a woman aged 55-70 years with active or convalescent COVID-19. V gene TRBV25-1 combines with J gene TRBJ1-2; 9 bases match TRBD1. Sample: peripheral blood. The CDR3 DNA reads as TGTGCCAGCAGTAAGGACAGGGGTGGCTACACCTTC. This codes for CASSKDRGGYTF.